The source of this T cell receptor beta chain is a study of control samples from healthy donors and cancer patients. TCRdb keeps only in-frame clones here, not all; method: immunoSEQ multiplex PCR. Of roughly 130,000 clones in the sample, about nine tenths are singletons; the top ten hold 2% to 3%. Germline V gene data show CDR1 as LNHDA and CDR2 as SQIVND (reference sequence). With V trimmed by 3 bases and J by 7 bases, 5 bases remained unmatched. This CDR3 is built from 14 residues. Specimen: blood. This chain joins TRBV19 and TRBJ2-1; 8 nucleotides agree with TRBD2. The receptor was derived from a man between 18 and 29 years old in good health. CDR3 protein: CASSIPGGGNEQFF. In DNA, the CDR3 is TGTGCCAGTAGTATCCCGGGAGGGGGGAATGAGCAGTTCTTC.